This T cell receptor (beta chain) was obtained from a study of regulatory T cells in long-lasting Graves disease. Findings of the study overall: Persistent Graves' patients showed a TCR diversity that was lower than that of newly diagnosed ones.

This clonotype was seen many times. The antigen is undetermined. Combining iRepertoire HTBI primers with Arm-PCR of CDR3 regions, the authors built TCR beta libraries. In TCRdb, the multiplex PCR reads were re-called with MiXCR into one record per CDR3 protein. The sample has about 450,000 distinct CDR3 sequences, about a quarter seen once. As for time point: persistent/refractory GD, antithyroid drugs over 5 years with positive TRAb. Scientists built the TCR library using RNA that was extracted from PBMCs. The germline V gene has CDR1 MNHNS and CDR2 SASEGT. The length of the CDR3 is 13 residues. Deletions cut 7 bases from V and 0 bases from J, with 9 bases between.

This clonotype originated in a female donor with Graves disease. The chain combines TRBV6-1 with TRBJ1-1; no clear D. Material: peripheral blood mononuclear cells (PBMCs), obtained when the disease was refractory, from a patient treated with antithyroid drugs. CDR3 coding DNA: TGTGCCAGCAAAAGGTCTATGAACACTGAAGCTTTCTTT. Its protein is CASKRSMNTEAFF.